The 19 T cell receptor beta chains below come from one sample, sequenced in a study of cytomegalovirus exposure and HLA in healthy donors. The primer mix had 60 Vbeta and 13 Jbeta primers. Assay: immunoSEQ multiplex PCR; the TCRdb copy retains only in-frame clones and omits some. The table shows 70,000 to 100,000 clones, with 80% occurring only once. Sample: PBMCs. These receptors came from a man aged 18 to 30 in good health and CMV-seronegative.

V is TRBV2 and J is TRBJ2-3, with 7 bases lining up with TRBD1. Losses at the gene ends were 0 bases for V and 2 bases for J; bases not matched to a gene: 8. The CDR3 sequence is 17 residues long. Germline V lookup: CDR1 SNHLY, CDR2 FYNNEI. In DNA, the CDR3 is TGTGCCAGCAGTGAAGCGCTTCTCGGGACAGCCACAGATACGCAGTATTTT. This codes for CASSEALLGTATDTQYF. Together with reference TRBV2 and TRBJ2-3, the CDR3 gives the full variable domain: EPEVTQTPSHQVTQMGQEVILRCVPISNHLYFYWYRQILGQKVEFLVSFYNNEISEKSEIFDDQFSVERPDGSNFTLKIRSTKLEDSAMYFCASSEALLGTATDTQYFGPGTRLTVL.

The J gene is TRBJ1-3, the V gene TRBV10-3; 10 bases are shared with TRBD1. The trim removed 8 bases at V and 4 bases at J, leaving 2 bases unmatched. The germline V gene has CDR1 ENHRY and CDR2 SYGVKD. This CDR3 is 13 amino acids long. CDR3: CAIGGQGGNTIYF. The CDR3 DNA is TGTGCCATCGGGGGACAGGGGGGAAACACCATATATTTT.

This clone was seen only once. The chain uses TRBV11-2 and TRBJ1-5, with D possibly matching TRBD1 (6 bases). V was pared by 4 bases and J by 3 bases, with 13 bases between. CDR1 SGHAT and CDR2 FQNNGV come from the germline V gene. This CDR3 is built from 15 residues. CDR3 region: CASSSLQGHNQPQHF. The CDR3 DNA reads TGTGCCAGCAGCTCCCTACAGGGACACAATCAGCCCCAGCATTTT.

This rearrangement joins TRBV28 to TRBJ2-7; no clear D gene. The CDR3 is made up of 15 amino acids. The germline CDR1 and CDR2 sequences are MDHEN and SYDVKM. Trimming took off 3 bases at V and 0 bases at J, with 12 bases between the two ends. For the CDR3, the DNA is TGTGCCAGCAGTTTCGGTGGGCAAAGCTCCTACGAGCAGTACTTC. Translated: CASSFGGQSSYEQYF.

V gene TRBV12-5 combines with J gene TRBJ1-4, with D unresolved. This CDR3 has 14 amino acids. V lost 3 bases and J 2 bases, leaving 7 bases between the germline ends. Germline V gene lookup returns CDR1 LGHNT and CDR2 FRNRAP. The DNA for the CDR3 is TGTGCTAGTGGTTTAGGAGGGACTAATGAAAAACTGTTTTTT. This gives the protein CASGLGGTNEKLFF.

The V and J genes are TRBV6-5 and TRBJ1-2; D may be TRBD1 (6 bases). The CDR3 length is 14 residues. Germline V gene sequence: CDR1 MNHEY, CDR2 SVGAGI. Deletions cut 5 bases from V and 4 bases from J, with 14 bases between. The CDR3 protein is CASSQDRFGYGYTF. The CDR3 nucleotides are TGTGCCAGCAGTCAAGACAGGTTTGGCTATGGCTACACCTTC.

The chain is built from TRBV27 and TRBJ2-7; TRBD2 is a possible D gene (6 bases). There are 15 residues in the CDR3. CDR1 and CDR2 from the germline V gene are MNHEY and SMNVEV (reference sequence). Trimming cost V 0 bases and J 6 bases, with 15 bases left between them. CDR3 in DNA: TGTGCCAGCAGTTTATCAGGAGGGACCGGTGGCGAGCAGTACTTC. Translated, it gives CASSLSGGTGGEQYF.

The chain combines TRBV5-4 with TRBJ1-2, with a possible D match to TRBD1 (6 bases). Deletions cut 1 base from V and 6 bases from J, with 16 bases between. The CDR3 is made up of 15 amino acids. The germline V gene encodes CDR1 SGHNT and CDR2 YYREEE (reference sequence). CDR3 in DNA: TGTGCCAGCAGCTTGCCCCTGATCCCAGGGGATGGCTACACCTTC. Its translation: CASSLPLIPGDGYTF.

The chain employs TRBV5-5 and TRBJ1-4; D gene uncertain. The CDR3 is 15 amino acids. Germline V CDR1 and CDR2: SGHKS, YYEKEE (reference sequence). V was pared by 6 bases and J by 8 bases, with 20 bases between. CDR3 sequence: CASTFTPGREEKLFF. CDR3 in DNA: TGTGCCAGCACCTTCACGCCGGGGAGGGAGGAAAAACTGTTTTTT.

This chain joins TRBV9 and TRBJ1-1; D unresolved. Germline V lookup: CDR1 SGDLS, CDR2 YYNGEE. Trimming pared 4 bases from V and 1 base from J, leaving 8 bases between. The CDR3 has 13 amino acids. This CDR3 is CASSSSGNTEAFF. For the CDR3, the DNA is TGTGCCAGCAGCTCTAGCGGGAACACTGAAGCTTTCTTT.

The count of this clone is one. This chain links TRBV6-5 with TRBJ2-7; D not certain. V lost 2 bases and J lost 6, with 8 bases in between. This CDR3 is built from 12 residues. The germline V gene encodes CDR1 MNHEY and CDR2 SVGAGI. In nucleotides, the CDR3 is TGTGCCAGCAGTTACAGCACCTCCGAGCAGTACTTC. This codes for CASSYSTSEQYF.

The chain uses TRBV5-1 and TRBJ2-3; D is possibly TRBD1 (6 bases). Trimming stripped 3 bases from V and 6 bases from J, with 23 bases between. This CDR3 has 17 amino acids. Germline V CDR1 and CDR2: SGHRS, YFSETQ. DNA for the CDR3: TGCGCCAGCAGCTCCCTCCATACGGGACAAAAGGGGGATACGCAGTATTTT. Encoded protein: CASSSLHTGQKGDTQYF.

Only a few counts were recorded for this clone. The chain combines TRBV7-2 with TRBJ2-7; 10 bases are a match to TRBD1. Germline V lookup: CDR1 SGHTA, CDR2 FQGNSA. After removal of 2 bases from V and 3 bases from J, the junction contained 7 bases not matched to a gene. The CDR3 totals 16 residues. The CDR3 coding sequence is TGTGCCAGCAGCTTACACCGGACAGGGGGAGTCTACGAGCAGTACTTC. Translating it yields CASSLHRTGGVYEQYF.

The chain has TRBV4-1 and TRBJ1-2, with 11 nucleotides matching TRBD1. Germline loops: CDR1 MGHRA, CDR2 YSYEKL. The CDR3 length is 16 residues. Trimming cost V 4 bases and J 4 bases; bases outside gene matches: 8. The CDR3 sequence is CASSRGTGGNSYGYTF. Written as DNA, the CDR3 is TGCGCCAGCAGCCGAGGGACAGGGGGAAATAGCTATGGCTACACCTTC.

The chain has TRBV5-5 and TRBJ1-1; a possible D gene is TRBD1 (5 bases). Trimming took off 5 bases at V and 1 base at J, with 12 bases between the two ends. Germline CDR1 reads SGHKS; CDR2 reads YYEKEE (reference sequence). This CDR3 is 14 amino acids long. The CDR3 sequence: CASSFWGENTEAFF. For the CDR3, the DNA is TGTGCCAGCAGTTTCTGGGGGGAGAACACTGAAGCTTTCTTT.

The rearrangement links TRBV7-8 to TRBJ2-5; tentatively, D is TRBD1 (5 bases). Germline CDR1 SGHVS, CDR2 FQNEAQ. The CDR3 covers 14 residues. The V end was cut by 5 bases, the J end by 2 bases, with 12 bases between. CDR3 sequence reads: CASSLGATQETQYF. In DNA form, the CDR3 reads TGTGCCAGCAGCCTAGGGGCAACACAAGAGACCCAGTACTTC.

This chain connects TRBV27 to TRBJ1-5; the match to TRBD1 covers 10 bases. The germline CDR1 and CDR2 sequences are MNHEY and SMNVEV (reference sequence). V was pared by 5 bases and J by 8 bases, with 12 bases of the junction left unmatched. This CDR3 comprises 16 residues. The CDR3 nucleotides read TGTGCCAGCAGTCTCATAGGGACAGGGGTTTCGGAGCCCCAGCATTTT. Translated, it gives CASSLIGTGVSEPQHF.

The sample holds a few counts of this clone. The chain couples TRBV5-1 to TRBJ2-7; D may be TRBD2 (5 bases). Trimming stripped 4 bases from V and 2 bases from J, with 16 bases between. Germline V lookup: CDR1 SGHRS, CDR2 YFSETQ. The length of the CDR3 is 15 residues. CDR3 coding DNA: TGCGCCAGCAGCCGGGCAGAGGAGGTCACCTACGAGCAGTACTTC. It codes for CASSRAEEVTYEQYF.

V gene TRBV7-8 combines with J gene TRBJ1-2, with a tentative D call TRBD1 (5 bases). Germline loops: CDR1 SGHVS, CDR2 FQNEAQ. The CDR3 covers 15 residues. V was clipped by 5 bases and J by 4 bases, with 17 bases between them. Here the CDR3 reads CASSPESGALYGYTF. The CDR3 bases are TGTGCCAGCAGCCCGGAAAGCGGGGCCCTCTATGGCTACACCTTC.